The T cell receptor beta chain under discussion was sequenced for a study of neurological immune-mediated disorders. PBMCs numbering 2 million and stored at -80 C yielded the unsorted libraries. The CDR3 is 12 residues long. The V gene's germline CDR1 is SNHLY and CDR2 FYNNEI. V was shortened by 10 bases and J by 2 bases, with 12 bases between the two germline ends. This clonotype was seen at least ten times. Antigen: not known. TCRdb redid the calling of the 5' RACE reads with MiXCR, one entry per CDR3 protein. The profile shows tens of thousands of distinct CDR3 sequences, 2.6% of them singletons. Broader study findings: Phylogenetic grouping assigned the repertoires of 18 of 34 multiple sclerosis patients to one related-CDR3 cluster, which constitutes a possible signature.

Sequenced material: PBMCs. This chain joins TRBV2 and TRBJ2-7; D is perhaps TRBD1 (6 bases). The sequence derives from a woman aged 25 to 39 with multiple sclerosis. Here the CDR3 reads CATKRGTYEQYF. The CDR3 DNA follows: TGTGCCACTAAAAGGGGGACCTACGAGCAGTACTTC.